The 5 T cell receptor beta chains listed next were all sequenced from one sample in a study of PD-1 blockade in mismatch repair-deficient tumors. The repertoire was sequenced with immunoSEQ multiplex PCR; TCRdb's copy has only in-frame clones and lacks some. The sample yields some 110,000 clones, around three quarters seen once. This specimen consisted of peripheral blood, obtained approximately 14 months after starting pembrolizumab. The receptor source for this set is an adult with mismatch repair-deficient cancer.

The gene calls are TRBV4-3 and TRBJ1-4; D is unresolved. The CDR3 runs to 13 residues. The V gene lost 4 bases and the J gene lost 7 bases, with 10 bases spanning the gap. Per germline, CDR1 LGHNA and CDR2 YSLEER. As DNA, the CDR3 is TGCGCCAGCAGCCCTCGGACTGGTGAAAAACTGTTTTTT. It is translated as CASSPRTGEKLFF.

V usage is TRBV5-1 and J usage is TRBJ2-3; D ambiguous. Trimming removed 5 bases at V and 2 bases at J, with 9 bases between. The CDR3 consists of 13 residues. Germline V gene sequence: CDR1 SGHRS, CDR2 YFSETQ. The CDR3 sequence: CASRRESTDTQYF. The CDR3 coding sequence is TGCGCCAGCAGGCGAGAATCCACAGATACGCAGTATTTT.

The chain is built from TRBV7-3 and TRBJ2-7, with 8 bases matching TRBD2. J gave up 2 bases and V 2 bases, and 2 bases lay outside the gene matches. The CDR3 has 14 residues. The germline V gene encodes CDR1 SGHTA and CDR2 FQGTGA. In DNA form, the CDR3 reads TGTGCCAGCAGCTTAGGAGCGGGGGCCTACGAGCAGTACTTC. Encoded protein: CASSLGAGAYEQYF.

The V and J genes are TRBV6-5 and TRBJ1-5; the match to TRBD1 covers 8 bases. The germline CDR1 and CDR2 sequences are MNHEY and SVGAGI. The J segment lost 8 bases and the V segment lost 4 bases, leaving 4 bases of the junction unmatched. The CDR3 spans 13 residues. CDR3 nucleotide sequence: TGTGCCAGCAGTTCAGGACAGGGAAAGCCCCAGCATTTT. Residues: CASSSGQGKPQHF.

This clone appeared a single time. CDR3 DNA sequence: TGTGCCAGAACTCGTAATGGGGGGAGAGAGACCCAGTACTTC. Amino acids: CARTRNGGRETQYF. V is TRBV25-1 and J is TRBJ2-5; D possibly corresponds to TRBD2 (6 bases). CDR3 length equals 14 residues. The V end was cut by 9 bases, the J end by 4 bases, with 18 bases between. Germline V gene data show CDR1 as MGHDK and CDR2 as SYGVNS. The variable domain in full, with the rest retrieved from reference TRBV25-1 and TRBJ2-5, is EADIYQTPRYLVIGTGKKITLECSQTMGHDKMYWYQQDPGMELHLIHYSYGVNSTEKGDLSSESTVSRIRTEHFPLTLESARPSHTSQYLCARTRNGGRETQYFGPGTRLLVL.